This is a list of T cell receptor beta chains from one sample in a study of blood T cell repertoires in COVID-19. TCRdb keeps only in-frame clones here, not all; method: immunoSEQ multiplex PCR. The table records roughly 150,000 clones, 79% of them present only once. Material for sequencing was PBMCs or T cells enriched from blood (not recorded which). The receptors were gathered from a woman aged 70-85 years in a cohort exposed to, infected with or recovered from COVID-19 (not recorded which). Both conserved end residues are part of each CDR3. The D gene is left open where the match is weak. Clone sizes are given selectively: once, few, many, or a class where the clone is expanded.

J gene | V gene | D gene | clone size | CDR3 DNA | CDR3 protein
TRBJ1-5 | TRBV28 | - | - | TGTGCCAGCAGTGCACAGGTAGACCCCAATCAGCCCCAGCATTTT | CASSAQVDPNQPQHF
TRBJ1-6 | TRBV7-9 | TRBD1 | - | TGTGCCAGCAGCTCCCGGGACAGGGGGGGTAATTCACCCCTCCACTTT | CASSSRDRGGNSPLHF
TRBJ1-2 | TRBV19 | - | - | TGTGCCAGTAGTACGGGGGAAATCGCCTATGGCTACACCTTC | CASSTGEIAYGYTF
TRBJ1-2 | TRBV19 | - | - | TGTGCCAGTAGTATAGGAGCCCGATTTTATGGCTACACCTTC | CASSIGARFYGYTF
TRBJ1-5 | TRBV6-1 | TRBD1 | - | TGTGCCAGCAGTGAGACAGGGGGTCCTGACGGACCCCAGCATTTT | CASSETGGPDGPQHF
TRBJ1-5 | TRBV19 | - | once | TGTGCCAGTAGATGGGGCGGTTATAGCAATCAGCCCCAGCATTTT | CASRWGGYSNQPQHF
TRBJ2-3 | TRBV14 | TRBD2 | once | TGTGCCAGCAGCCCGGGACTAGGGGGATGGTATACGCAGTATTTT | CASSPGLGGWYTQYF
TRBJ1-4 | TRBV18 | - | once | TGTGCCAGCTCACCCCCCGGGGGGCATGAAAAACTGTTTTTT | CASSPPGGHEKLFF
TRBJ1-3 | TRBV19 | TRBD1 | - | TGTGCCAGTAGACCGAGGGACAGGTCTGGAAACACCATATATTTT | CASRPRDRSGNTIYF
TRBJ2-7 | TRBV10-3 | - | once | TGTGCCATCAGTGAGTCGGGAGAGGTCTCCTACGAGCAGTACTTC | CAISESGEVSYEQYF
TRBJ2-3 | TRBV5-1 | - | - | TGCGCCAGCAGCTTGGGGCTAGCCACAGATACGCAGTATTTT | CASSLGLATDTQYF
TRBJ2-3 | TRBV28 | TRBD1 | - | TGTGCCAGCAGCTTCTCTATAGACAGGGGTAGCACAGATACGCAGTATTTT | CASSFSIDRGSTDTQYF
TRBJ2-1 | TRBV30 | TRBD2 | - | TGTGCCTGGAGTGTAAGCGGGAGCATTTCCTACAATGAGCAGTTCTTC | CAWSVSGSISYNEQFF
TRBJ1-1 | TRBV5-5 | - | - | TGTGCCAGCAACTTAATACCGACACAGAACACTGAAGCTTTCTTT | CASNLIPTQNTEAFF
TRBJ2-7 | TRBV6-1 | - | - | TGTGCCAGCAGTGACCACAGGTACGAGCAGTACTTC | CASSDHRYEQYF
TRBJ2-5 | TRBV28 | - | - | TGTGCCAGCAGTTTATGGAGGCGTGGCCCAGTCGGAGAGACCCAGTACTTC | CASSLWRRGPVGETQYF
TRBJ2-7 | TRBV10-3 | - | - | TGTGCCATCAGTGACGGCAGGGTTCACTACGAGCAGTACTTC | CAISDGRVHYEQYF
TRBJ1-6 | TRBV28 | - | - | TGTGCCAGCAGTTTCCCAGACAGGCTAAATTCACCCCTCCACTTT | CASSFPDRLNSPLHF
TRBJ1-5 | TRBV28 | TRBD1 | - | TGTGCCAGCAGTTTGCCCCAGGGGGCCCAGCAGCCCCAGCATTTT | CASSLPQGAQQPQHF
TRBJ2-5 | TRBV6-5 | TRBD2 | - | TGTGCCAGCACCAGTCGATGGGGAGGGATCGAGACCCAGTACTTC | CASTSRWGGIETQYF
TRBJ1-1 | TRBV6-5 | - | once | TGTGCCAGCAGTTACTCTTCCGGGACATCGAACACTGAAGCTTTCTTT | CASSYSSGTSNTEAFF
TRBJ2-2 | TRBV24-1 | - | few | TGTGCCACCAGAGAGACAGGTGCGAACACCGGGGAGCTGTTTTTT | CATRETGANTGELFF
TRBJ1-2 | TRBV6-6 | TRBD1 | - | TGTGCCAGCAGTTACCCACAGGGGAACTATGGCTACACCTTC | CASSYPQGNYGYTF